In its sample, the clone carrying this TCR beta chain was seen a few times. Time point: persistent/refractory GD, antithyroid drugs over 5 years with positive TRAb. PBMC-derived RNA was used for the TCR library. The sample belongs to a study of regulatory T cells in long-lasting Graves disease. Trimming took 4 bases from V and 4 from J, leaving 14 bases between them. Germline V gene sequence: CDR1 LNHDA, CDR2 SQIVND (reference sequence). The length of the CDR3 is 15 residues. Libraries of TCR beta came from iRepertoire HTBI primers plus Arm-PCR of CDR3 regions. MiXCR, run by TCRdb on the multiplex PCR reads, gives a single entry per CDR3 protein. The table has a few hundred thousand distinct CDR3 sequences, approximately 23% seen once.

The chain carries TRBV19 and TRBJ1-5; D may be TRBD1 (6 bases). This specimen was peripheral blood mononuclear cells (PBMCs), taken when the disease was refractory, from a patient treated with antithyroid drugs. The clonotype comes from a woman aged 40-49 years with Graves disease. Here the CDR3 reads CASSTTGGTNQPQHF. In DNA, the CDR3 is TGTGCCAGTAGTACAACGGGGGGCACAAATCAGCCCCAGCATTTT.